The source of this T cell receptor beta chain is a study of shared clonotypes between healthy human individuals. V gave up 4 bases and J gave up 1 base; unmatched junction bases: 15. CDR3 length: 19 residues. Germline CDR1 reads SGDLS; CDR2 reads YYNGEE. Sequencing was performed with immunoSEQ multiplex PCR; in TCRdb, only in-frame clones are kept and a portion is missing. The sample includes some 1.4 million clones, around 97% of them seen just once. The J gene is TRBJ2-2, the V gene TRBV9, with TRBD1 identical over 8 bases. Input material: naive CD4+ T cells sorted from blood. Stated subset: CD45RA+ positively selected. The sequence was collected from a man aged 25 to 40 in good health. The CDR3: CASSSPFDRGALNTGELFF. The CDR3 DNA follows: TGTGCCAGCAGCTCCCCCTTTGACAGGGGCGCCTTGAACACCGGGGAGCTGTTTTTT.